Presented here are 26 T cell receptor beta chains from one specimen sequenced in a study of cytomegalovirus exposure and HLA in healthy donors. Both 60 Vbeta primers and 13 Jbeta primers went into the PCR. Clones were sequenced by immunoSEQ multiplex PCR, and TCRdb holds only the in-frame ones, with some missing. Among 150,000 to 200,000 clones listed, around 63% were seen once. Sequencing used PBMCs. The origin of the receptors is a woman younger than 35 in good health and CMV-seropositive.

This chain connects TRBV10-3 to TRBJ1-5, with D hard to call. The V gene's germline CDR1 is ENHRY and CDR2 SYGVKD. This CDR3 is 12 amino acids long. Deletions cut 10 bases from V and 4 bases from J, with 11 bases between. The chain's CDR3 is CATGKENQPQHF. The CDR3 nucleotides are TGTGCCACAGGCAAGGAAAATCAGCCCCAGCATTTT.

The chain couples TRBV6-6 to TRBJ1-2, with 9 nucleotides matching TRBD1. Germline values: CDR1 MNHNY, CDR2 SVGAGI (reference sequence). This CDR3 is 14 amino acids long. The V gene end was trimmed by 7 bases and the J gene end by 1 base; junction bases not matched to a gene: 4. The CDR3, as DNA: TGTGCCAGCACGGGGACAGGGATTAACTATGGCTACACCTTC. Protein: CASTGTGINYGYTF.

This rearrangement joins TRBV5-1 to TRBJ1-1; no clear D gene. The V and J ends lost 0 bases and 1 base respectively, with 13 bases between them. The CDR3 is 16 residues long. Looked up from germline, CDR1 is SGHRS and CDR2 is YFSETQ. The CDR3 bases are TGCGCCAGCAGCTTGGTTCCACCGGGAACGAACACTGAAGCTTTCTTT. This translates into CASSLVPPGTNTEAFF. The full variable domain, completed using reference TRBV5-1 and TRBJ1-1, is KAGVTQTPRYLIKTRGQQVTLSCSPISGHRSVSWYQQTPGQGLQFLFEYFSETQRNKGNFPGRFSGRQFSNSRSEMNVSTLELGDSALYLCASSLVPPGTNTEAFFGQGTRLTVV.

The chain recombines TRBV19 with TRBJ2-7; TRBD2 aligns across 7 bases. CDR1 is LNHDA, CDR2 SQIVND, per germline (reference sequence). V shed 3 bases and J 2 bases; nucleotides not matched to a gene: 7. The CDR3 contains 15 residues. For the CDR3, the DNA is TGTGCCAGTAGTATGGCTAGCGGAGGCACCTACGAGCAGTACTTC. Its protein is CASSMASGGTYEQYF.

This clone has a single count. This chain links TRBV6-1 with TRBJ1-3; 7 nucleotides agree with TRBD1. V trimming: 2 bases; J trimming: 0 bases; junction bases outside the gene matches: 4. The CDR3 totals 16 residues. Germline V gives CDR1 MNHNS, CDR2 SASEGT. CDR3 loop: CASSERTGRSGNTIYF. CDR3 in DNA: TGTGCCAGCAGTGAACGGACAGGACGCTCTGGAAACACCATATATTTT.

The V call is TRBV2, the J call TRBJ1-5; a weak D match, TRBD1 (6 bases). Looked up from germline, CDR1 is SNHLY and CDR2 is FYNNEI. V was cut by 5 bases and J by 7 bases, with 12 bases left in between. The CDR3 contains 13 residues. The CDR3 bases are TGTGCCAGCAGTCGAGGGACAAACCAGCCCCAGCATTTT. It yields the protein CASSRGTNQPQHF.

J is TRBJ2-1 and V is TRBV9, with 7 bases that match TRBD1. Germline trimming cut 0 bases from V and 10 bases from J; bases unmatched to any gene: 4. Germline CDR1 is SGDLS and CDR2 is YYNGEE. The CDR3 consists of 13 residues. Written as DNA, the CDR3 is TGTGCCAGCAGCGTAGGGGGGACAGTCGAGCAGTTCTTC. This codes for CASSVGGTVEQFF.

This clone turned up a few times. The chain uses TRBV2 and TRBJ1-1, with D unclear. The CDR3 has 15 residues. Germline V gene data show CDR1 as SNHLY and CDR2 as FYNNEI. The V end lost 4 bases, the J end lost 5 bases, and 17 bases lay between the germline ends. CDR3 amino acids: CASSASWGAGTEAFF. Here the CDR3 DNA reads TGTGCCAGCAGTGCCTCGTGGGGAGCGGGGACTGAAGCTTTCTTT.

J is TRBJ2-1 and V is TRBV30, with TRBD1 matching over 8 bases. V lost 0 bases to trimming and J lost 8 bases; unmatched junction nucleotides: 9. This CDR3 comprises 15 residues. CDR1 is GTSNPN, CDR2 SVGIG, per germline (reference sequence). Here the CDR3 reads CAWSVGAGGYHEQFF. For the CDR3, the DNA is TGTGCCTGGAGTGTAGGGGCAGGGGGCTATCATGAGCAGTTCTTC.

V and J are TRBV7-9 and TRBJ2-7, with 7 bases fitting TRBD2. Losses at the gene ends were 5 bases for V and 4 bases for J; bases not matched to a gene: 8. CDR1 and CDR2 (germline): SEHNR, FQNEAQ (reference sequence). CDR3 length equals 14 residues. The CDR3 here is CASSPPASGYEQYF. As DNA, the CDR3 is TGTGCCAGCAGCCCCCCCGCTAGCGGTTACGAGCAGTACTTC.

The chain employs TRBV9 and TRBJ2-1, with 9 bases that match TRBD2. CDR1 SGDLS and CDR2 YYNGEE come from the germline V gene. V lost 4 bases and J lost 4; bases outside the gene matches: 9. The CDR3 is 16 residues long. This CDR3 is CASSPAESGRYNEQFF. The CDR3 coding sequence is TGTGCCAGCAGCCCCGCGGAGAGCGGGAGGTACAATGAGCAGTTCTTC.

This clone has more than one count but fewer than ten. CDR3 DNA sequence: TGTGCCAGCTCACCAAGGACTAGCGGTTTAAGCTCCTACAATGAGCAGTTCTTC. Amino acids: CASSPRTSGLSSYNEQFF. The chain couples TRBV18 to TRBJ2-1; the match to TRBD2 covers 10 bases. Germline lookup yields CDR1 KGHSH and CDR2 LQKENI. The trim removed 2 bases at V and 0 bases at J, leaving 7 bases unmatched. CDR3 size: 18 residues. Looking up the rest from reference TRBV18 and TRBJ2-1 gives the full variable domain: NAGVMQNPRHLVRRRGQEARLRCSPMKGHSHVYWYRQLPEEGLKFMVYLQKENIIDESGMPKERFSAEFPKEGPSILRIQQVVRGDSAAYFCASSPRTSGLSSYNEQFFGPGTRLTVL.

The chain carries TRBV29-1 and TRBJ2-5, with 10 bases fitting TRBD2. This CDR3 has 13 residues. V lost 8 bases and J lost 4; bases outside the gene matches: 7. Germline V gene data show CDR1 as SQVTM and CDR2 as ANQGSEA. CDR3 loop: CSLASGGGETQYF. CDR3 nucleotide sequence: TGCAGCCTAGCTAGCGGGGGCGGAGAGACCCAGTACTTC.

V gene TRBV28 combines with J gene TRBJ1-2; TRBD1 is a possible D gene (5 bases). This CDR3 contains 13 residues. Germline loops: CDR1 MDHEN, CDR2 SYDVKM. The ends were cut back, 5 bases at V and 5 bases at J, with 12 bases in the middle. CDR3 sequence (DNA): TGTGCCAGCAGTCTACCCGGGGGATATGGCTACACCTTC. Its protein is CASSLPGGYGYTF.

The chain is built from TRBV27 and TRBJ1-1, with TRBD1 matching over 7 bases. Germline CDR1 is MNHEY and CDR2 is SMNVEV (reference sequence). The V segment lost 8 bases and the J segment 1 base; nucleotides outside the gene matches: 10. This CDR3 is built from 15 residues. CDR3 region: CASGSNRGGNTEAFF. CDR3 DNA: TGTGCCAGCGGTTCCAACAGGGGCGGGAACACTGAAGCTTTCTTT.

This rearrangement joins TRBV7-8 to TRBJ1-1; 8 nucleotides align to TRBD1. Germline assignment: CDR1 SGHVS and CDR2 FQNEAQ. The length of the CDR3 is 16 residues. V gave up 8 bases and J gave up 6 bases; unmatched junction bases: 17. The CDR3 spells CASRLHRTGSYAEAFF. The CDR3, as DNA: TGTGCCAGCCGCCTCCACCGGACAGGGAGTTACGCTGAAGCTTTCTTT.

The CDR3 sequence is CASSVGLAGGADTQYF. The CDR3 DNA sequence: TGCGCCAGCAGCGTGGGACTAGCGGGAGGCGCAGATACGCAGTATTTT. V is TRBV5-1 and J is TRBJ2-3, with 15 nucleotides matching TRBD2. The CDR3 covers 16 residues. The V gene end was trimmed by 4 bases and the J gene end by 4 bases; junction bases not matched to a gene: 4. CDR1 and CDR2 from the germline V gene are SGHRS and YFSETQ.

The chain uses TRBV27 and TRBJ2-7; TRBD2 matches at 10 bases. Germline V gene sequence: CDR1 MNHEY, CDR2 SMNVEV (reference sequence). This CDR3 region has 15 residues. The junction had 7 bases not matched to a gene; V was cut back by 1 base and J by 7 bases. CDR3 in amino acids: CASSLFWLAGVEQYF. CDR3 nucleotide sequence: TGTGCCAGCAGTTTATTTTGGCTAGCGGGAGTTGAGCAGTACTTC.

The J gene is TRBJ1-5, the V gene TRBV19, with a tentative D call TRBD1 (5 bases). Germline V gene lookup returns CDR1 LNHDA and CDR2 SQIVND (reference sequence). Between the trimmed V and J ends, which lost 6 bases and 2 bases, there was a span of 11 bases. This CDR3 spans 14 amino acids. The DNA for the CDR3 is TGTGCCAGTAGCGGACGGGGGGGCAATCAGCCCCAGCATTTT. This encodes CASSGRGGNQPQHF.

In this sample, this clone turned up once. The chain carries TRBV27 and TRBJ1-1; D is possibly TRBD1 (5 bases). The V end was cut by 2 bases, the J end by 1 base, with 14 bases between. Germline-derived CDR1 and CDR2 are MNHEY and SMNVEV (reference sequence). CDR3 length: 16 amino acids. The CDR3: CASSLQGRHGNTEAFF. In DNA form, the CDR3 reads TGTGCCAGCAGTTTACAGGGCCGCCATGGGAACACTGAAGCTTTCTTT.

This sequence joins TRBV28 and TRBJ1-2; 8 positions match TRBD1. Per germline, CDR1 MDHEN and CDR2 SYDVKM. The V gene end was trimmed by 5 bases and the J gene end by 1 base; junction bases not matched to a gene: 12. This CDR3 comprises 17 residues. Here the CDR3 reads CASSAPQGARYNYGYTF. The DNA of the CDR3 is TGTGCCAGCAGTGCCCCCCAGGGGGCGCGGTATAACTATGGCTACACCTTC.

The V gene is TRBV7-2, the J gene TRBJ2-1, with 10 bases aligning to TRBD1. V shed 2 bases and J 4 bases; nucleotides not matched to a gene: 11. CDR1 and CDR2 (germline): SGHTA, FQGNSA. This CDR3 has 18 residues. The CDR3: CASSLLYWDRGIYNEQFF. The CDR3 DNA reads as TGTGCCAGCAGCTTACTATACTGGGACAGGGGCATATACAATGAGCAGTTCTTC.

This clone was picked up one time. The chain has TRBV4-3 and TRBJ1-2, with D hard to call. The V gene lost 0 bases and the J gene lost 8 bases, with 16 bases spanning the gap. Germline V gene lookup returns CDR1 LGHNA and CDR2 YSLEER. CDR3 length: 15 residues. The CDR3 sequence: CASSQDLSTPRGYTF. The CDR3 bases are TGCGCCAGCAGCCAAGATCTGTCGACACCTCGAGGCTACACCTTC.

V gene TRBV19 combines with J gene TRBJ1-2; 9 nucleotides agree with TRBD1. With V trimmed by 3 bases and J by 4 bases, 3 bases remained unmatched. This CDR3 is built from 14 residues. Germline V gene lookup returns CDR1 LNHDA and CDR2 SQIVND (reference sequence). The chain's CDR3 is CASSIQDRGYGYTF. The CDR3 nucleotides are TGTGCCAGTAGTATCCAGGACAGGGGCTATGGCTACACCTTC.

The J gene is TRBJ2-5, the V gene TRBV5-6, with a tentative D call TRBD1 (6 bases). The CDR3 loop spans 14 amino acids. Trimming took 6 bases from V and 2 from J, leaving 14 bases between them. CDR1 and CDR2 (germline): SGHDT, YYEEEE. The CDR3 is CASKRYGQQETQYF. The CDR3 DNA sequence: TGTGCCAGCAAACGATACGGACAGCAAGAGACCCAGTACTTC. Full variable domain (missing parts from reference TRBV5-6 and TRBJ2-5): DAGVTQSPTHLIKTRGQQVTLRCSPKSGHDTVSWYQQALGQGPQFIFQYYEEEERQRGNFPDRFSGHQFPNYSSELNVNALLLGDSALYLCASKRYGQQETQYFGPGTRLLVL.

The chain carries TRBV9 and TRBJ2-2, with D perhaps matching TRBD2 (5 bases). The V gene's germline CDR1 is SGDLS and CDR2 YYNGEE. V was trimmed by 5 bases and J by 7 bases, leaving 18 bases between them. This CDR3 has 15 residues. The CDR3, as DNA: TGTGCCAGCAGTGGCCCCCGTAGCGCGGGCGGGGAGCTGTTTTTT. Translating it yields CASSGPRSAGGELFF.